Listed here are 8 T cell receptor beta chains from one sample, sequenced in a study of control samples from healthy donors and cancer patients. Clones were sequenced by immunoSEQ multiplex PCR, and TCRdb holds only the in-frame ones, with some missing. Here the sample spans about 180,000 clones, approximately 92% being singletons. Sequencing input: blood. All receptors come from a man aged 25-40 years in good health.

The J gene is TRBJ2-2, the V gene TRBV4-1; TRBD2 matches at 8 bases. The CDR3 loop spans 16 amino acids. The V and J ends lost 0 bases and 5 bases, in that order; junction bases with no gene match: 5. In germline, CDR1 is MGHRA, CDR2 YSYEKL. CDR3 residues: CASSQEEASGTGELFF. The CDR3 DNA is TGCGCCAGCAGCCAAGAGGAGGCTAGCGGGACCGGGGAGCTGTTTTTT.

The chain links TRBV27 to TRBJ1-6; TRBD1 might be the D (6 bases). CDR1 is MNHEY, CDR2 SMNVEV, per germline (reference sequence). Trimming removed 5 bases from V and 6 bases from J, with 14 bases in between. There are 15 residues in the CDR3. The CDR3 sequence is CASSTYREGNSPLHF. The DNA for the CDR3 is TGTGCCAGCAGTACCTACAGGGAGGGTAATTCACCCCTCCACTTT.

The chain joins TRBV27 to TRBJ2-6; 7 bases align to TRBD1. Looked up from germline, CDR1 is MNHEY and CDR2 is SMNVEV (reference sequence). With 5 bases clipped from V and 0 bases from J, the junction kept 7 bases outside the gene matches. The CDR3 extends over 17 amino acids. Here the CDR3 reads CASSATGYYSGANVLTF. The CDR3 coding sequence is TGTGCCAGCAGTGCGACAGGGTATTACTCTGGGGCCAACGTCCTGACTTTC. Combining the CDR3 with reference TRBV27 and TRBJ2-6 gives the whole variable domain EAQVTQNPRYLITVTGKKLTVTCSQNMNHEYMSWYRQDPGLGLRQIYYSMNVEVTDKGDVPEGYKVSRKEKRNFPLILESPSPNQTSLYFCASSATGYYSGANVLTFGAGSRLTVL.

The chain joins TRBV4-1 to TRBJ2-1, with D maybe TRBD1 (6 bases). This CDR3 region has 16 residues. The germline V gene has CDR1 MGHRA and CDR2 YSYEKL. Trimming removed 0 bases from V and 1 base from J, with 10 bases in between. The CDR3, as DNA: TGCGCCAGCAGCCAAGATCCCCAGGGGTCCTACAATGAGCAGTTCTTC. As protein: CASSQDPQGSYNEQFF.

The V and J genes are TRBV5-1 and TRBJ2-4; unclear D gene. CDR3 size: 15 residues. Between the trimmed V and J ends, which lost 0 bases and 0 bases, there was a span of 7 bases. Germline V gives CDR1 SGHRS, CDR2 YFSETQ. This chain's CDR3 is CASSLEGLAKNIQYF. The CDR3 bases are TGCGCCAGCAGCTTGGAAGGGCTAGCCAAAAACATTCAGTACTTC.

This clone appeared a single time. This sequence joins TRBV6-6 and TRBJ1-4, with D unclear. There are 13 residues in the CDR3. CDR1 is MNHNY and CDR2 is SVGAGI in the germline V gene (reference sequence). V gave up 6 bases and J gave up 4 bases, with 9 bases separating them. The CDR3 coding sequence is TGTGCCAGCAGGAGACTAATTAATGAAAAACTGTTTTTT. As protein: CASRRLINEKLFF.

CDR3 loop: CASSYFLVNTEAFF. CDR3 coding DNA: TGTGCCAGCAGTTACTTCTTGGTGAACACTGAAGCTTTCTTT. This chain links TRBV6-5 with TRBJ1-1, with D uncertain. Trimming took off 1 base at V and 0 bases at J, with 6 bases between the two ends. Looked up from germline, CDR1 is MNHEY and CDR2 is SVGAGI. The CDR3 is 14 amino acids.

CDR3 DNA sequence: TGCAGTGCTAGAATTTCTTCGAATCAGTACTTC. It is translated as CSARISSNQYF. V is TRBV20-1 and J is TRBJ2-4, with D unresolved. Germline V gene lookup returns CDR1 DFQATT and CDR2 SNEGSKA (reference sequence). V was clipped by 2 bases and J by 12 bases, with 11 bases between them. This CDR3 contains 11 residues.